This T cell receptor (beta chain) was documented in a study of cytomegalovirus exposure and HLA in healthy donors. Broader study findings: The classifier reportedly diagnosed cytomegalovirus status with high sensitivity and specificity.

PCR employed 60 Vbeta and 13 Jbeta primers. Here immunoSEQ multiplex PCR was the method, and the copy in TCRdb shows in-frame clones only, minus some. The table has some 150,000 clones, approximately 88% seen once. As concerns this clone: The antigen is unknown.

J gave up 2 bases and V 4 bases, and 2 bases lay outside the gene matches. The CDR3 sequence is 14 residues long. Germline V gene lookup returns CDR1 SGHRS and CDR2 YFSETQ. The source is a woman in her 30s in good health and CMV-seronegative. This rearrangement joins TRBV5-1 to TRBJ2-7; TRBD2 matches at 11 bases. Sequencing was done on a sample of PBMCs. This CDR3 reads CASSETSGAYEQYF. CDR3 bases: TGCGCCAGCAGCGAGACTAGCGGGGCCTACGAGCAGTACTTC.